This T cell receptor beta chain was sequenced during a study of shared clonotypes between healthy human individuals. Germline assignment: CDR1 SNHLY and CDR2 FYNNEI. Trimming took 0 bases from V and 5 from J; bases not matched to a gene: 15. CDR3 size: 18 residues. The authors distributed each subset's genomic DNA evenly over several immunoSEQ plates. TCRdb's table, derived via immunoSEQ multiplex PCR, lists solely in-frame clones and lacks some. The table includes about 480,000 clones, 79% detected once. The source material was PBMCs. V is TRBV2 and J is TRBJ2-7; 8 bases are shared with TRBD2. The receptor was derived from a woman aged 40 to 55 in good health. Some clones in this sample may be carry-over from other donors' samples. The CDR3 region is CASSEALRGGSLSDEQYF. The CDR3 coding sequence is TGTGCCAGCAGTGAAGCGCTTCGGGGGGGTTCGCTTTCTGACGAGCAGTACTTC.